Presented here are 31 T cell receptor beta chains from one specimen sequenced in a study of T cells in Graves' hyperthyroidism and ophthalmopathy. It was RNA transcripts that yielded the amplified TCR beta CDR3 regions. HTBI primers were employed in a first-round RT-PCR of the TCR CDR3. TCRdb re-called the multiplex PCR reads with MiXCR, one entry per CDR3 protein. This table holds more than 600,000 distinct CDR3 sequences, about a sixth found once. The specimen was blood. These receptors originate from a man aged 18 to 29 with Graves' hyperthyroidism.

This clonotype came up a few times. V gene TRBV5-1 combines with J gene TRBJ2-2; a possible D gene is TRBD2 (5 bases). Germline V gene data show CDR1 as SGHRS and CDR2 as YFSETQ. Trimming took off 1 base at V and 1 base at J, with 11 bases between the two ends. CDR3 length equals 16 residues. DNA for the CDR3: TGCGCCAGCAGCTTGACGTCGGGGAAGAACACCGGGGAGCTGTTTTTT. It specifies CASSLTSGKNTGELFF.

This clonotype was recorded many times. The J gene is TRBJ2-1, the V gene TRBV6-2 or TRBV6-3; a weak D match, TRBD1 (6 bases). The CDR3 covers 15 residues. In germline, CDR1 is MNHEY, CDR2 SVGEGT. Trimming took 1 base from V and 8 from J, leaving 15 bases between them. CDR3: CASSYLAQGLDEQFF. The CDR3 nucleotides are TGTGCCAGCAGTTACTTAGCTCAGGGGCTGGATGAGCAGTTCTTC.

The chain is built from TRBV11-2 and TRBJ2-1; D gene uncertain. Trimming took off 3 bases at V and 5 bases at J, with 11 bases between the two ends. Germline V lookup: CDR1 SGHAT, CDR2 FQNNGV. CDR3 length equals 14 residues. CDR3 bases: TGTGCCAGCAGCTTTGGGTACGTAAACAATGAGCAGTTCTTC. Amino acids: CASSFGYVNNEQFF.

This clonotype was seen many times. J is TRBJ2-1 and V is TRBV28; D is perhaps TRBD2 (5 bases). V was shortened by 2 bases and J by 3 bases, with 14 bases between the two germline ends. This CDR3 spans 16 amino acids. Germline CDR1 MDHEN, CDR2 SYDVKM. The CDR3 region is CASSLEGSTVYNEQFF. The CDR3 nucleotides are TGTGCCAGCAGTTTAGAGGGTTCTACTGTCTACAATGAGCAGTTCTTC.

In this sample, this clonotype turned up a few times. V is TRBV6-1 and J is TRBJ2-1; the D gene is possibly TRBD2 (6 bases). Looked up from germline, CDR1 is MNHNS and CDR2 is SASEGT. The V gene lost 8 bases and the J gene lost 3 bases, with 14 bases spanning the gap. The CDR3 runs to 14 residues. The CDR3: CASGWSGLYNEQFF. The DNA for the CDR3 is TGTGCCAGCGGGTGGAGCGGGCTCTACAATGAGCAGTTCTTC.

This clonotype came up a few times. The chain recombines TRBV7-2 with TRBJ1-5; 11 positions agree with TRBD1. From germline, CDR1 is SGHTA and CDR2 FQGNSA. After removal of 5 bases from V and 3 bases from J, the junction contained 9 bases not matched to a gene. The CDR3 runs 17 residues. The CDR3, as DNA: TGTGCCAGCAGCGGGCGGACAGGGGGCGTCTACAATCAGCCCCAGCATTTT. Translated, it gives CASSGRTGGVYNQPQHF.

This chain connects TRBV25-1 to TRBJ1-4; D call uncertain. Trimming cost V 3 bases and J 8 bases, with 13 bases left between them. Germline V gives CDR1 MGHDK, CDR2 SYGVNS. This CDR3 has 14 amino acids. The CDR3 coding sequence is TGTGCCAGCAGTGATCCACGTGACGGGGAAAAACTGTTTTTT. Protein sequence: CASSDPRDGEKLFF. Supplemented by reference TRBV25-1 and TRBJ1-4, the full variable domain reads EADIYQTPRYLVIGTGKKITLECSQTMGHDKMYWYQQDPGMELHLIHYSYGVNSTEKGDLSSESTVSRIRTEHFPLTLESARPSHTSQYLCASSDPRDGEKLFFGSGTQLSVL.

The chain couples TRBV4-1 to TRBJ2-1, with 14 bases lining up with TRBD2. The CDR3 is 18 amino acids. Germline V lookup: CDR1 MGHRA, CDR2 YSYEKL. V dropped 1 base and J dropped 2; count of bases not matched to a gene: 4. This CDR3 reads CASSQVGGLAGAYNEQFF. The CDR3 region has the DNA TGCGCCAGCAGCCAAGTGGGGGGACTAGCGGGAGCCTACAATGAGCAGTTCTTC.

This clonotype was counted ten times or more. The limits of the CDR3 on the DNA are not certain, so only TCRdb's listed CDR3 is given. The chain uses TRBV7-2 and TRBJ1-2. Germline V CDR1 and CDR2: SGHTA, FQGNSA. The CDR3 comprises 20 residues, both ends counted. The CDR3 loop reads CASSLDAGRGYTFGEDGYTF.

A remark on this clonotype: A read error is possible here, since a much larger clone lies one base away. The V gene is TRBV30, the J gene TRBJ2-1, with D possibly being TRBD2 (6 bases). Germline V lookup: CDR1 GTSNPN, CDR2 SVGIG (reference sequence). This CDR3 comprises 13 residues. DNA of the CDR3: TGTGCCCGGAGTGGCGGGGATTACAATGAGCAGTTCTTC. As protein: CARSGGDYNEQFF.

As regards this clonotype: The junction differs from germline at one of its ends, possibly a read error. This chain links TRBV28 with TRBJ2-5; D is unclear. The germline V gene encodes CDR1 MDHEN and CDR2 SYDVKM. This CDR3 region has 12 residues. The CDR3 loop reads CASSLRSLVLDF. The DNA for the CDR3 is TGTGCCAGCAGTTTAAGGTCATTAGTTTTGGACTTC.

At least ten counts were recorded for this clonotype. The V and J genes are TRBV20-1 and TRBJ2-3, with D hard to call. V lost 7 bases, J lost 3 bases, and 8 bases lay in between. CDR3 length equals 11 residues. Germline V CDR1 and CDR2: DFQATT, SNEGSKA (reference sequence). The chain's CDR3 is CSGGITDTQYF. Written as DNA, the CDR3 is TGCAGTGGAGGTATAACAGATACGCAGTATTTT.

The chain joins TRBV19 to TRBJ1-4; 7 nucleotides match TRBD1. The CDR3 loop spans 15 amino acids. Trimming cost V 5 bases and J 4 bases; bases outside gene matches: 7. Germline lookup yields CDR1 LNHDA and CDR2 SQIVND (reference sequence). CDR3 nucleotide sequence: TGTGCCAGTAGTTTGGCGGGACAGCATAATGAAAAACTGTTTTTT. Translating it yields CASSLAGQHNEKLFF.

The chain carries TRBV29-1 and TRBJ2-1, with unresolved D. This CDR3 spans 12 amino acids. V shed 0 bases and J shed 8 bases, with 8 bases lying between them. CDR1 and CDR2 from the germline V gene are SQVTM and ANQGSEA. CDR3 loop: CSVEDRAYEQFF. The CDR3 coding sequence is TGCAGCGTTGAAGATCGTGCTTATGAGCAGTTCTTC.

The sample holds a few counts of this clonotype. The junction differs from germline at one of its ends, possibly a read error. The rearrangement uses TRBV18 and TRBJ2-2; D ambiguous. CDR3 size: 15 residues. Germline CDR1 and CDR2: KGHSH and LQKENI. Here the CDR3 reads CARSPLATDTGELFF. The CDR3 bases are TGTGCCCGCTCACCACTGGCGACGGACACCGGGGAGCTGTTTTTT.

This clonotype was counted at least ten times. The chain links TRBV28 to TRBJ2-3; the D gene is possibly TRBD2 (7 bases). The CDR3 consists of 16 residues. Germline-derived CDR1 and CDR2 are MDHEN and SYDVKM. Trimming pared 6 bases from V and 1 base from J, leaving 17 bases between. CDR3 region: CASSETGGVRTDTQYF. The CDR3 DNA reads as TGTGCCAGCAGCGAAACGGGGGGCGTCCGCACAGATACGCAGTATTTT.

This clonotype came up a few times. The chain has TRBV12-3 or TRBV12-4 and TRBJ1-2; D perhaps matches TRBD1 (5 bases). This CDR3 region has 13 residues. With 6 bases removed from V and 6 bases from J, the gap between germline ends came to 14 bases. The CDR3 is CASSQVRDHGYTF. In nucleotides, the CDR3 is TGTGCCAGCAGCCAAGTCAGGGATCATGGCTACACCTTC.

This clonotype was seen only a few times. The chain couples TRBV2 to TRBJ2-5, with D uncertain. The germline V gene has CDR1 SNHLY and CDR2 FYNNEI. Between the trimmed V and J ends, which lost 8 bases and 7 bases, there was a span of 17 bases. CDR3 size: 13 residues. The CDR3 region has the DNA TGTGCCAGCCGCGTCTTGGTGGGTGCGACCCAGTACTTC. It translates to CASRVLVGATQYF.

J is TRBJ1-5 and V is TRBV4-1, with 8 nucleotides matching TRBD1. The CDR3 has 15 residues. Germline assignment: CDR1 MGHRA and CDR2 YSYEKL. The V and J ends lost 2 bases and 5 bases, in that order; junction bases with no gene match: 5. CDR3 amino acids: CASSQFRGPDQPQHF. The CDR3 coding sequence is TGCGCCAGCAGCCAATTCAGGGGGCCGGATCAGCCCCAGCATTTT.

This clonotype appeared many times. The V gene is TRBV6-2 or TRBV6-3, the J gene TRBJ2-7; 10 nucleotides agree with TRBD2. CDR1 and CDR2 from the germline V gene are MNHEY and SVGEGT. With 0 bases clipped from V and 4 bases from J, the junction kept 3 bases outside the gene matches. This CDR3 region has 15 residues. DNA for the CDR3: TGTGCCAGCAGTTACTCCTCACTAGCGGGATACGAGCAGTACTTC. It specifies CASSYSSLAGYEQYF.

This clonotype was counted only a few times. One junction end disagrees with the germline gene, perhaps due to a read error. The chain employs TRBV2 and TRBJ2-3; TRBD2 agrees at 9 bases. The CDR3 runs 16 residues. Germline V gene sequence: CDR1 SNHLY, CDR2 FYNNEI. In nucleotides, the CDR3 is TGTGCCAGCAGGGAAGTCGCGGGAGGGCTCATAGATACGCAGTATTTT. Its protein product is CASREVAGGLIDTQYF.

This clonotype was recorded many times. This rearrangement joins TRBV28 to TRBJ2-7; TRBD2 aligns across 10 bases. The CDR3 is 15 amino acids. Trimming removed 8 bases from V and 4 bases from J; junction bases left unmatched: 11. Looked up from germline, CDR1 is MDHEN and CDR2 is SYDVKM. The CDR3 bases are TGTGCCAGCCGGTCTAGCGGGAGTATTTCGTACGAGCAGTACTTC. Its protein product is CASRSSGSISYEQYF.

This clonotype was counted only a few times. This rearrangement joins TRBV30 to TRBJ1-1; TRBD1 matches 7 bases. There are 14 residues in the CDR3. The trim removed 2 bases at V and 4 bases at J, leaving 7 bases unmatched. Germline V lookup: CDR1 GTSNPN, CDR2 SVGIG (reference sequence). This CDR3 reads CAWSPEQGPTEAFF. CDR3 DNA: TGTGCCTGGAGTCCGGAACAGGGGCCCACTGAAGCTTTCTTT.

This clonotype has a count of ten or more. The chain is built from TRBV24-1 and TRBJ1-5; D unresolved. Germline assignment: CDR1 KGHDR and CDR2 SFDVKD. The length of the CDR3 is 14 residues. Deletions cut 9 bases from V and 4 bases from J, with 15 bases between. This CDR3 reads CATGTDVGNQPQHF. For the CDR3, the DNA is TGTGCCACCGGCACTGACGTAGGGAATCAGCCCCAGCATTTT.

This clonotype was detected only a few times. This chain links TRBV7-9 with TRBJ2-4; TRBD1 agrees at 7 bases. Per germline, CDR1 SEHNR and CDR2 FQNEAQ (reference sequence). The CDR3 is made up of 17 amino acids. The V gene end was trimmed by 4 bases and the J gene end by 2 bases; junction bases not matched to a gene: 11. The CDR3, as DNA: TGTGCCAGCAGCTCATTCGACAGGGTTGGGTCCAAAAACATTCAGTACTTC. Encoded protein: CASSSFDRVGSKNIQYF.

The chain uses TRBV7-6 and TRBJ1-6; the D gene is possibly TRBD1 (6 bases). CDR3 length equals 14 residues. In germline, CDR1 is SGHVS, CDR2 FNYEAQ. With 5 bases removed from V and 7 bases from J, the gap between germline ends came to 12 bases. The DNA of the CDR3 is TGTGCCAGCAGCCAGGGGCCACCGAATTCACCCCTCCACTTT. Its translation is CASSQGPPNSPLHF.

V usage is TRBV11-3 and J usage is TRBJ2-2, with 7 nucleotides matching TRBD2. With 1 base clipped from V and 5 bases from J, the junction kept 7 bases outside the gene matches. CDR3 length: 16 residues. Looked up from germline, CDR1 is SGHNT and CDR2 is YENEEA. CDR3 region: CASSLASGDSTGELFF. The CDR3 DNA is TGTGCCAGCAGCTTAGCTAGCGGAGACTCTACCGGGGAGCTGTTTTTT.

Many counts were recorded for this clonotype. The V call is TRBV20-1, the J call TRBJ2-3; D possibly corresponds to TRBD2 (5 bases). This CDR3 contains 13 residues. CDR1 is DFQATT, CDR2 SNEGSKA, per germline (reference sequence). V shed 5 bases and J shed 6 bases, with 15 bases lying between them. CDR3 DNA sequence: TGCAGTGCTTTGCAGGAGGTCACGGATACGCAGTATTTT. Translated: CSALQEVTDTQYF.

This clonotype was observed many times. This sequence joins TRBV30 and TRBJ2-3, with D possibly being TRBD2 (6 bases). Germline V CDR1 and CDR2: GTSNPN, SVGIG (reference sequence). V lost 0 bases to trimming and J lost 6 bases, with 13 bases between them. The CDR3 loop spans 14 amino acids. The CDR3: CAWSVGGAHDTQYF. The CDR3 nucleotides read TGTGCCTGGAGTGTAGGAGGGGCGCATGATACGCAGTATTTT.

The chain combines TRBV7-6 with TRBJ1-6; the D is unclear. This CDR3 region has 13 residues. The V and J ends lost 1 base and 7 bases respectively, with 5 bases between them. Germline lookup yields CDR1 SGHVS and CDR2 FNYEAQ. DNA for the CDR3: TGTGCCAGCAGCTTAGACGCCAATTCACCCCTCCACTTT. Its protein product is CASSLDANSPLHF.

The chain employs TRBV10-3 and TRBJ2-1; 7 bases align to TRBD2. This CDR3 region has 14 residues. Germline V lookup: CDR1 ENHRY, CDR2 SYGVKD. Unmatched junction bases numbered 7, after V lost 3 bases and J lost 8 bases. The CDR3 region is CAISDGGGPYEQFF. DNA for the CDR3: TGTGCCATCAGTGACGGGGGAGGGCCCTATGAGCAGTTCTTC.